This T cell receptor beta chain was sequenced during a study of T-cell reconstitution after alpha-beta-depleted transplantation in children. Preparation of the TCRbeta library involved a method that used unique molecular identifiers. A single record per CDR3 protein comes from TCRdb applying MiXCR to the PCR reads. The sample holds 250,000 to 300,000 distinct CDR3 sequences; 6% to 10% are singletons and the top ten take about 9.3%. A word on this clonotype: Its antigen is as yet unknown. A junction end diverges from the germline sequence, so it may reflect a read error.

This CDR3 is 14 amino acids long. Germline loops: CDR1 DFQATT, CDR2 SNEGSKA (reference sequence). The study, taken as a whole, reports: Expanded graft clones, several hundred of them, were reportedly the source of alpha-beta T cells about two months after transplant. A year post-transplant, T-cell counts and diversity derived mostly from newly produced T cells. The origin of high day-60 TCRbeta diversity in some patients lay in surviving recipient T cells and thymic progenitors.

The material was peripheral blood, obtained 360 days after TCRalphabeta/CD19-depleted stem cell transplant. This receptor was taken from a female patient aged 2-15 years who had a stem cell transplant for Fanconi anemia, so the T cells may come from the graft donor. The chain combines TRBV20-1 with TRBJ1-1; 8 bases fit TRBD1. The CDR3: CSARDLGQGGGSVF. The CDR3 DNA is TGCAGTGCTAGAGACCTAGGACAGGGCGGCGGTTCCGTCTTT.